A single sample gave rise to the 2 T cell receptor beta chains below, sequenced in a study of blood T cell repertoires in COVID-19. TCRdb's copy holds only in-frame clones and misses some; the assay was immunoSEQ multiplex PCR. Of about 170,000 clones in the sample, 70% to 85% are singletons; the top ten hold roughly 1.2%. Sequencing input: peripheral blood. All receptors come from a man in his 60s who had recovered from COVID-19.

The genes are TRBV12-3 or TRBV12-4 and TRBJ1-2, with unresolved D. This CDR3 comprises 12 residues. The V gene lost 3 bases and the J gene lost 6 bases, with 8 bases spanning the gap. The CDR3 coding sequence is TGTGCCAGCAGTTTCGGAGTGGATGGCTACACCTTC. Its translation: CASSFGVDGYTF.

The chain is built from TRBV12-3 or TRBV12-4 and TRBJ1-3; D not certain. The CDR3 contains 13 residues. V was clipped by 6 bases and J by 5 bases, with 11 bases between them. The CDR3 sequence is CASRWRERNTIYF. The CDR3 nucleotides read TGTGCCAGCAGGTGGAGGGAAAGAAACACCATATATTTT.